These T cell receptor beta chains were read from a single sample in a study of human T cells and chemical hapten exposure. TCRdb redid the calling of the RACE reads with MiXCR, one entry per CDR3 protein. The sample yields roughly 200,000 distinct CDR3 sequences, 24% seen once. The sample was whole blood, taken in connection with sensitization to the hapten diphenylcyclopropenone (DPC). The receptors derive from a woman in her thirties or forties with alopecia areata. Some clones in this sample may be carry-over from other donors' samples. CDR3s include the opening cysteine and the closing phenylalanine or tryptophan. Each record gives: CDR3 protein, CDR3 DNA, clone size, D gene, V gene, J gene. The D gene is left open where the match is weak. Expanded clones are given a class, and other clones once, few, many or no size at all.

CASSQGPSGELNGYTF	TGCGCCAGCAGCCAAGGTCCGTCAGGGGAACTAAACGGCTACACCTTC	few	NA	TRBV4-1	TRBJ1-2
CASSEGLAASYEQYF	TGCGCCAGCAGTGAAGGACTAGCGGCCTCCTACGAGCAGTACTTC	NA	TRBD2	TRBV10-1	TRBJ2-7
CSARTNEKLFF	TGCAGTGCCAGAACTAATGAAAAACTGTTTTTT	NA	NA	TRBV20-1	TRBJ1-4
CASTRAGGTYNEQFF	TGTGCCAGCACAAGAGCGGGAGGTACATACAATGAGCAGTTCTTC	few	TRBD2	TRBV12-3/TRBV12-4	TRBJ2-1
CASSQELRSYEQYF	TGCGCCAGCAGCCAGGAATTGCGATCCTACGAGCAGTACTTC	few	NA	TRBV4-3	TRBJ2-7
CASSFSATLTAGYGYTF	TGCGCCAGCAGCTTCTCGGCCACCCTAACGGCGGGCTATGGCTACACCTTC	NA	NA	TRBV5-1	TRBJ1-2
CASSLGEGTVFTEAFF	TGCGCCAGCAGCTTGGGAGAAGGGACAGTCTTCACTGAAGCTTTCTTT	many	TRBD1	TRBV5-1	TRBJ1-1
CATSRQGRANEKLFF	TGTGCCACCAGCAGACAGGGGCGGGCTAATGAAAAACTGTTTTTT	NA	NA	TRBV15	TRBJ1-4
CASSYPQGSGELFF	TGTGCCAGCAGTTACCCCCAGGGATCCGGGGAGCTGTTTTTT	NA	NA	TRBV6-2/TRBV6-3	TRBJ2-2
CASSLIALAGGDYNEQFF	TGTGCCAGCAGCTTAATAGCCCTAGCGGGAGGTGATTACAATGAGCAGTTCTTC	few	TRBD2	TRBV7-6	TRBJ2-1
CASSDGTGAYYEQYF	TGTGCCAGCAGCGATGGGACAGGGGCTTACTACGAGCAGTACTTC	once	TRBD1	TRBV11-2	TRBJ2-7
CASSPPGRSKETQYF	TGTGCCAGCAGCCCCCCGGGACGGTCGAAAGAGACCCAGTACTTC	NA	NA	TRBV7-2	TRBJ2-5
CASTPRYNYGYTF	TGCGCCAGCACCCCCAGGTACAACTATGGCTACACCTTC	NA	NA	TRBV10-2	TRBJ1-2
CASSLGLGGEQFF	TGTGCCAGCAGCTTAGGACTAGGGGGTGAGCAGTTCTTC	NA	NA	TRBV7-2	TRBJ2-1
CASSPGWDTQYF	TGTGCCAGCAGCCCAGGCTGGGATACGCAGTATTTT	NA	NA	TRBV7-8	TRBJ2-3
CSATGLAGGPVNEQYF	TGCAGTGCTACGGGACTAGCGGGAGGGCCAGTGAACGAGCAGTACTTC	few	TRBD2	TRBV20-1	TRBJ2-7
CSVVKNAGPLNTEAFF	TGCAGCGTTGTTAAAAACGCGGGACCCCTGAACACTGAAGCTTTCTTT	few	NA	TRBV29-1	TRBJ1-1
CASSQGTRDTQYF	TGTGCCAGCAGCCAAGGCACCCGGGATACGCAGTATTTT	NA	NA	TRBV3-1	TRBJ2-3
CASSQTQTVSYEQYF	TGTGCCAGCAGCCAGACCCAGACGGTGTCCTACGAGCAGTACTTC	NA	NA	TRBV14	TRBJ2-7
CASSQAGREEQFF	TGTGCCAGCAGCCAGGCCGGACGAGAAGAGCAGTTCTTC	few	NA	TRBV3-1	TRBJ2-1
CSVGLGTSRTDTQYF	TGCAGCGTTGGCCTCGGGACTAGTAGGACAGATACGCAGTATTTT	few	TRBD2	TRBV29-1	TRBJ2-3
CSASTSGRRLSNEQFF	TGCAGTGCCTCGACTAGCGGGAGAAGACTCTCCAATGAGCAGTTCTTC	few	TRBD2	TRBV20-1	TRBJ2-1
CASTPGVGNYEQYF	TGTGCCAGCACCCCAGGAGTGGGGAACTACGAGCAGTACTTC	NA	NA	TRBV9	TRBJ2-7
CASSYFSGSNEQFF	TGTGCCAGCAGTTACTTTAGCGGGAGCAATGAGCAGTTCTTC	few	TRBD2	TRBV6-2/TRBV6-3	TRBJ2-1
CASSLTRTYEQYF	TGTGCCAGCAGTCTGACTCGAACCTACGAGCAGTACTTC	few	NA	TRBV27	TRBJ2-7
CASSSAGRLLSTQYF	TGCGCCAGCAGCTCTGCAGGGAGGCTGTTGAGTACGCAGTATTTT	NA	NA	TRBV4-3	TRBJ2-3